A selection of T cell receptor beta chains follows, all from one sample in a study of T-cell memory formation after mild COVID-19. TCRdb redid the calling of the 5' RACE reads with MiXCR, one entry per CDR3 protein. The sample has hundreds of thousands of distinct CDR3 sequences, roughly 20% seen once. Sequenced sample: PBMCs or a T cell subset sorted from them (not recorded which). The receptors stem from an adult woman who had mild COVID-19 (a few samples of this study predate the infection). Cell type and time point are not known. Each CDR3 is given with its conserved first and last residue. The D gene is left open where the match is weak. Size is stated for part of the rows, as once, few or many counts, or as a class when the clone is expanded.

TRBJ1-2,-,TRBD1,TRBV4-3,CASSPTWRDRDNYGYTF,TGCGCCAGCAGCCCCACGTGGCGGGACAGGGATAACTATGGCTACACCTTC
TRBJ2-7,-,-,TRBV10-3,CAISESGGEQYF,TGTGCCATCAGTGAGTCAGGGGGGGAGCAGTACTTC
TRBJ1-1,-,TRBD1,TRBV9,CASSAWTGTNTEAFF,TGTGCCAGCAGCGCGTGGACAGGTACTAACACTGAAGCTTTCTTT
TRBJ2-1,few,TRBD2,TRBV12-3/TRBV12-4,CASSLPYLAGGYNEQFF,TGTGCCAGCAGTTTACCCTACCTAGCGGGAGGCTACAATGAGCAGTTCTTC
TRBJ1-5,-,-,TRBV2,CASSERRRGRSGNQPQHF,TGTGCCAGCAGTGAACGTCGTAGGGGACGGTCGGGGAATCAGCCCCAGCATTTT
TRBJ2-5,-,-,TRBV9,CASSVRASQETQYF,TGTGCCAGCAGCGTAAGGGCAAGCCAAGAGACCCAGTACTTC
TRBJ1-3,few,TRBD1,TRBV6-5,CASSYSATGAGNTIYF,TGTGCCAGCAGTTATTCAGCTACAGGGGCTGGAAACACCATATATTTT
TRBJ2-5,few,TRBD1,TRBV11-1,CASSLWTGAEETQYF,TGTGCCAGCAGCTTATGGACAGGGGCTGAAGAGACCCAGTACTTC
TRBJ2-7,-,-,TRBV4-1,CASSQGVAITYEQYF,TGCGCCAGCAGCCAAGGGGTAGCGATTACCTACGAGCAGTACTTC
TRBJ2-1,few,TRBD2,TRBV7-9,CASNGGGWEQFF,TGTGCCAGCAACGGGGGGGGCTGGGAGCAGTTCTTC
TRBJ2-3,few,-,TRBV13,CASSALADTQYF,TGTGCCAGCAGCGCCCTTGCAGATACGCAGTATTTT
TRBJ2-2,few,-,TRBV7-9,CASAPRAGNTGELFF,TGTGCCAGCGCCCCCCGGGCAGGGAACACCGGGGAGCTGTTTTTT
TRBJ2-1,few,TRBD2,TRBV12-5,CASGQQSSGSLSYNEQFF,TGTGCTAGTGGCCAACAATCTAGCGGGAGCCTGTCCTACAATGAGCAGTTCTTC
TRBJ1-1,-,-,TRBV3-1,CASSPHVGATEAFF,TGTGCCAGCAGCCCCCATGTCGGGGCCACTGAAGCTTTCTTT